The 32 T cell receptor beta chains presented below share a single source sample, sequenced in a study of radiotherapy plus CTLA-4 blockade in lung cancer. The protocol was immunoSEQ multiplex PCR, while the TCRdb copy is restricted to in-frame clones and leaves out a portion. The sample includes 81,000 or so clones, 84% of them seen just once. The sample was peripheral blood, taken from a patient treated with radiotherapy plus ipilimumab. Receptor source: a human donor with non-small cell lung cancer who had stable disease on radiotherapy plus ipilimumab.

J is TRBJ2-5 and V is TRBV19; TRBD1 matches 7 bases. V shed 7 bases, J shed 1 base, and the junction held 3 bases outside the gene matches. The CDR3 loop spans 13 amino acids. Germline V gene lookup returns CDR1 LNHDA and CDR2 SQIVND (reference sequence). In DNA form, the CDR3 reads TGTGCCAGTAAAAGGGACAGCCAAGAGACCCAGTACTTC. It translates to CASKRDSQETQYF.

This chain links TRBV27 with TRBJ2-7; D ambiguous. The CDR3 runs to 14 residues. V was pared by 2 bases and J by 5 bases, with 13 bases between. Per germline, CDR1 MNHEY and CDR2 SMNVEV (reference sequence). In nucleotides, the CDR3 is TGTGCCAGCAGTTTAGGTCGGGCGAATGACGAGCAGTACTTC. Amino acids: CASSLGRANDEQYF.

The chain recombines TRBV7-9 with TRBJ2-7; unclear D gene. The CDR3 is 13 amino acids. Trimming shortened V by 4 bases and J by 2 bases, and 9 bases separated the two germline ends. The germline V gene encodes CDR1 SEHNR and CDR2 FQNEAQ (reference sequence). CDR3 protein: CASSSSPTYEQYF. The CDR3 DNA sequence: TGTGCCAGCAGCTCGTCTCCGACCTACGAGCAGTACTTC.

The chain joins TRBV27 to TRBJ2-7; 10 nucleotides align to TRBD2. J lost 3 bases, V lost 4 bases, and 6 bases had no gene match. Germline V gives CDR1 MNHEY, CDR2 SMNVEV (reference sequence). The CDR3 sequence is 15 residues long. The CDR3 DNA is TGTGCCAGCAGTTCAAGCGGGAGGGCCTTCTACGAGCAGTACTTC. As protein: CASSSSGRAFYEQYF.

The rearrangement joins TRBV2 to TRBJ1-3, with D perhaps TRBD1 (6 bases). Trimming stripped 4 bases from V and 4 bases from J, with 14 bases between. Germline-derived CDR1 and CDR2 are SNHLY and FYNNEI. The CDR3 totals 15 residues. The DNA for the CDR3 is TGTGCCAGCAGTGCCGCGCAGGGGCCCGGAAACACCATATATTTT. Translated: CASSAAQGPGNTIYF.

The gene calls are TRBV28 and TRBJ2-1, with TRBD2 matching over 11 bases. Germline V gene data show CDR1 as MDHEN and CDR2 as SYDVKM. With 2 bases clipped from V and 7 bases from J, the junction kept 10 bases outside the gene matches. The CDR3 is 17 residues long. CDR3 loop: CASSLAIAGGIENEQFF. The CDR3 DNA reads TGTGCCAGCAGTTTAGCCATAGCGGGAGGGATCGAAAATGAGCAGTTCTTC.

The chain uses TRBV11-2 and TRBJ1-4; possible D gene TRBD1, 5 bases. This CDR3 is 14 amino acids long. The germline V gene has CDR1 SGHAT and CDR2 FQNNGV. Trimming took 7 bases from V and 3 from J, leaving 12 bases between them. CDR3 residues: CASTRWGSNEKLFF. As DNA, the CDR3 is TGTGCCAGCACCCGATGGGGCTCTAATGAAAAACTGTTTTTT.

The CDR3 bases are TGTGCCAGCACAGACAGGGAGAACACTGAAGCTTTCTTT. Protein sequence: CASTDRENTEAFF. The chain carries TRBV2 and TRBJ1-1; 7 bases are shared with TRBD1. The V gene's germline CDR1 is SNHLY and CDR2 FYNNEI. The V and J ends lost 7 bases and 1 base, in that order; junction bases with no gene match: 3. This CDR3 comprises 13 residues.

The rearrangement uses TRBV5-1 and TRBJ1-5; 9 nucleotides align to TRBD1. V dropped 0 bases and J dropped 8; count of bases not matched to a gene: 3. The CDR3 contains 14 residues. Germline CDR1 reads SGHRS; CDR2 reads YFSETQ. The CDR3 region is CASSLAGQGEPQHF. The CDR3 DNA follows: TGCGCCAGCAGCTTGGCGGGACAGGGAGAGCCCCAGCATTTT.

V usage is TRBV9 and J usage is TRBJ1-2, with D maybe TRBD1 (6 bases). Trimming took off 6 bases at V and 0 bases at J, with 15 bases between the two ends. CDR1 is SGDLS and CDR2 is YYNGEE in the germline V gene. The CDR3 is made up of 15 amino acids. CDR3 nucleotide sequence: TGTGCCAGCACACCCCAGGGGTGGGCTAACTATGGCTACACCTTC. This gives the protein CASTPQGWANYGYTF.

The chain is built from TRBV7-6 and TRBJ1-3, with D maybe TRBD1 (6 bases). There are 16 residues in the CDR3. Between the trimmed V and J ends, which lost 1 base and 0 bases, there was a span of 10 bases. In germline, CDR1 is SGHVS, CDR2 FNYEAQ. The CDR3 region has the DNA TGTGCCAGCAGCTTAGGTGGGGGCAGCTCTGGAAACACCATATATTTT. It yields the protein CASSLGGGSSGNTIYF.

The V and J genes are TRBV11-2 and TRBJ2-3; possibly TRBD2 for D (5 bases). This CDR3 region has 13 residues. The V gene lost 6 bases and the J gene lost 6 bases, with 13 bases spanning the gap. CDR1 and CDR2 (germline): SGHAT, FQNNGV. This chain's CDR3 is CASSRDRGDTQYF. In DNA, the CDR3 is TGTGCCAGCAGTCGCGATCGAGGGGATACGCAGTATTTT.

J is TRBJ1-5 and V is TRBV6-4; possibly TRBD1 for D (6 bases). V shed 5 bases and J shed 1 base, with 15 bases lying between them. CDR1 is MRHNA, CDR2 SNTAGT, per germline. The CDR3 sequence is 16 residues long. CDR3 region: CASSRKQGGSNQPQHF. CDR3 in DNA: TGTGCCAGCAGTCGAAAACAGGGAGGGAGCAATCAGCCCCAGCATTTT.

The chain recombines TRBV14 with TRBJ1-1; a possible D gene is TRBD1 (5 bases). V was shortened by 5 bases and J by 4 bases, with 17 bases between the two germline ends. CDR3 length: 15 amino acids. Germline V lookup: CDR1 SGHDN, CDR2 FVKESK. CDR3 nucleotide sequence: TGTGCCAGCAGCTTCCGCGGGCCAGGGACCACTGAAGCTTTCTTT. This translates into CASSFRGPGTTEAFF.

The CDR3 region is CASSEAQGWETQYF. In DNA, the CDR3 is TGTGCCAGCAGCGAGGCACAGGGCTGGGAGACCCAGTACTTC. The V call is TRBV13, the J call TRBJ2-5; D is perhaps TRBD1 (6 bases). Trimming took 5 bases from V and 5 from J, leaving 15 bases between them. Looked up from germline, CDR1 is PRHDT and CDR2 is FYEKMQ (reference sequence). The CDR3 extends over 14 amino acids.

This rearrangement joins TRBV12-5 to TRBJ2-3, with 7 bases that match TRBD1. This CDR3 spans 15 amino acids. Germline CDR1 reads LGHNT; CDR2 reads FRNRAP. Germline trimming cut 0 bases from V and 2 bases from J; bases unmatched to any gene: 2. In nucleotides, the CDR3 is TGTGCTAGTGGTTTGGTAGGGGGCCCCACAGATACGCAGTATTTT. Protein sequence: CASGLVGGPTDTQYF.

The chain is built from TRBV6-5 and TRBJ2-6, with D unresolved. The CDR3 contains 15 residues. Per germline, CDR1 MNHEY and CDR2 SVGAGI. Trimming stripped 5 bases from V and 0 bases from J, with 8 bases between. The CDR3 DNA reads TGTGCCAGCAGTCCTCAGGACTCTGGGGCCAACGTCCTGACTTTC. Translation: CASSPQDSGANVLTF.

This clone was detected only once. The V and J genes are TRBV6-5 and TRBJ1-6, with no clear D. This CDR3 spans 15 amino acids. Germline V gene data show CDR1 as MNHEY and CDR2 as SVGAGI. V was trimmed by 7 bases and J by 0 bases, leaving 10 bases between them. Here the CDR3 reads CASKPESSYNSPLHF. DNA for the CDR3: TGTGCCAGCAAACCAGAGAGCTCCTATAATTCACCCCTCCACTTT.

In this sample, this clone turned up once. The chain carries TRBV27 and TRBJ2-5; TRBD2 aligns across 11 bases. This CDR3 contains 15 residues. The trim removed 7 bases at V and 2 bases at J, leaving 6 bases unmatched. Germline V gene data show CDR1 as MNHEY and CDR2 as SMNVEV (reference sequence). The DNA for the CDR3 is TGTGCCAGCATCCCTATAGCGGGAGGGCAAGAGACCCAGTACTTC. Amino acid sequence: CASIPIAGGQETQYF.

The gene calls are TRBV6-1 and TRBJ1-1; D call uncertain. The V gene lost 4 bases and the J gene lost 5 bases, with 14 bases spanning the gap. CDR3 size: 14 residues. In germline, CDR1 is MNHNS, CDR2 SASEGT. The CDR3 bases are TGTGCCAGCAGTGTCGATAGGGTTCGGACTGAAGCTTTCTTT. Translation gives CASSVDRVRTEAFF.

The chain joins TRBV28 to TRBJ1-5; 8 nucleotides agree with TRBD1. CDR3 size: 15 residues. Germline V CDR1 and CDR2: MDHEN, SYDVKM. Losses at the gene ends were 5 bases for V and 6 bases for J; bases not matched to a gene: 9. CDR3 sequence reads: CASSPVSGGVQPQHF. For the CDR3, the DNA is TGTGCCAGCAGTCCGGTATCAGGGGGCGTTCAGCCCCAGCATTTT.

The genes are TRBV7-6 and TRBJ2-1; D unclear. The germline V and J ends were trimmed by 5 bases and 9 bases, with 11 bases remaining between them. Germline V gives CDR1 SGHVS, CDR2 FNYEAQ. The length of the CDR3 is 12 residues. The CDR3 region is CASSQDSFEQFF. The CDR3 DNA sequence: TGTGCCAGCAGCCAAGATTCATTTGAGCAGTTCTTC.

CDR3 amino acids: CASSTPTTDYGYTF. The CDR3 bases are TGTGCCAGTAGTACGCCGACAACAGACTATGGCTACACCTTC. The chain combines TRBV19 with TRBJ1-2, with D unclear. Looked up from germline, CDR1 is LNHDA and CDR2 is SQIVND (reference sequence). The CDR3 is made up of 14 amino acids. V lost 4 bases to trimming and J lost 3 bases, with 12 bases between them.

The genes are TRBV11-2 and TRBJ1-2; D is possibly TRBD1 (5 bases). The CDR3 spans 11 residues. Germline CDR1 and CDR2: SGHAT and FQNNGV. V was cut by 3 bases and J by 7 bases, with 6 bases left in between. The DNA of the CDR3 is TGTGCCAGCAGCTTGACAGCTGGCTACACCTTC. Encoded protein: CASSLTAGYTF. Drawing the rest from reference TRBV11-2 and TRBJ1-2, the complete variable domain is EAGVAQSPRYKIIEKRQSVAFWCNPISGHATLYWYQQILGQGPKLLIQFQNNGVVDDSQLPKDRFSAERLKGVDSTLKIQPAKLEDSAVYLCASSLTAGYTFGSGTRLTVV.

The rearrangement uses TRBV6-1 and TRBJ1-1; unclear D gene. The CDR3 has 12 residues. V was cut by 2 bases and J by 5 bases, with 6 bases left in between. Germline CDR1 and CDR2: MNHNS and SASEGT. As DNA, the CDR3 is TGTGCCAGCAGTGAATCAAGGACTGAAGCTTTCTTT. Translation gives CASSESRTEAFF.

This chain connects TRBV7-3 to TRBJ1-2; no clear D. Per germline, CDR1 SGHTA and CDR2 FQGTGA. This CDR3 region has 14 residues. Trimming left V 5 bases short and J 7 bases short, with 17 bases between. CDR3 residues: CASSPTAQPGGYTF. CDR3 DNA: TGTGCCAGCAGCCCGACCGCCCAACCCGGTGGCTACACCTTC.

The V call is TRBV19, the J call TRBJ2-7, with 10 bases lining up with TRBD1. The germline V gene encodes CDR1 LNHDA and CDR2 SQIVND (reference sequence). Trimming cost V 6 bases and J 5 bases; bases outside gene matches: 7. CDR3 length: 14 residues. CDR3 loop: CASRKEGQGNEQYF. For the CDR3, the DNA is TGTGCCAGTAGGAAAGAGGGACAGGGGAACGAGCAGTACTTC.

This clone appeared once. This rearrangement joins TRBV28 to TRBJ2-3; D tentatively fits TRBD1 or TRBD2 (5 bases each). The CDR3 spans 16 residues. CDR1 is MDHEN, CDR2 SYDVKM, per germline. Trimming took off 2 bases at V and 3 bases at J, with 15 bases between the two ends. CDR3 residues: CASSLGGPRLTDTQYF. CDR3 in DNA: TGTGCCAGCAGTTTAGGGGGACCCAGGCTTACAGATACGCAGTATTTT.

The rearrangement joins TRBV6-5 to TRBJ1-1; perhaps TRBD1 as D (5 bases). CDR1 and CDR2 from the germline V gene are MNHEY and SVGAGI. The V gene lost 6 bases and the J gene lost 7 bases, with 15 bases spanning the gap. CDR3 length equals 13 residues. CDR3 in amino acids: CASRGHRRGEAFF. The CDR3 nucleotides are TGTGCCAGCAGAGGACATCGGCGGGGTGAAGCTTTCTTT.

This chain connects TRBV19 to TRBJ1-2; tentatively, D is TRBD1 (5 bases). The CDR3 covers 13 residues. Trimming removed 6 bases from V and 8 bases from J, with 16 bases in between. CDR1 and CDR2 (germline): LNHDA, SQIVND (reference sequence). This chain's CDR3 is CASSFDSFYGYTF. DNA of the CDR3: TGTGCCAGTAGCTTTGACAGTTTCTACGGCTACACCTTC.

V and J are TRBV19 and TRBJ2-2; 8 bases fit TRBD2. Germline values: CDR1 LNHDA, CDR2 SQIVND (reference sequence). This CDR3 is built from 13 residues. The junction had 2 bases not matched to a gene; V was cut back by 10 bases and J by 1 base. The CDR3 protein is CATSGWNTGELFF. CDR3 nucleotide sequence: TGTGCCACTAGCGGGTGGAACACCGGGGAGCTGTTTTTT.

In DNA form, the CDR3 reads TGTGCCAGCAGCTTGGTTGGGACAAATGCGGACACCATATATTTT. This codes for CASSLVGTNADTIYF. This chain joins TRBV5-6 and TRBJ1-3; D is perhaps TRBD1 (6 bases). The V end was cut by 0 bases, the J end by 8 bases, with 15 bases between. This CDR3 region has 15 residues. Germline V gene sequence: CDR1 SGHDT, CDR2 YYEEEE.